The 2 T cell receptor beta chains listed next were all sequenced from one sample in a study of identical twins. MiXCR, applied by TCRdb to the 5' RACE reads, yields one record per CDR3 protein. The sample records about 530,000 distinct CDR3 sequences, around 20% being singletons. This sample was also put to use in a study of yellow fever vaccine responses in identical twins.

The sample comprised CD4+ T cells sorted from blood. These receptors were taken from a woman under 30 in good health.

This clonotype was recorded a few times. The chain joins TRBV3-1 to TRBJ2-1; D call uncertain. V was shortened by 1 base and J by 8 bases, with 15 bases between the two germline ends. The CDR3 loop spans 15 amino acids. Germline CDR1 and CDR2: LGHDT and YNNKEL (reference sequence). CDR3 DNA sequence: TGTGCCAGCAGCCAAGGGGATCGGGTCCGGGATGAGCAGTTCTTC. Translated: CASSQGDRVRDEQFF.

The V and J genes are TRBV28 and TRBJ2-7; 8 bases align to TRBD1. The CDR3 has 15 residues. Germline assignment: CDR1 MDHEN and CDR2 SYDVKM. After removal of 6 bases from V and 3 bases from J, the junction contained 10 bases not matched to a gene. As DNA, the CDR3 is TGTGCCAGCAGCCACGGACAGGGAAAGAACTACGAGCAGTACGTC. Amino acids: CASSHGQGKNYEQYV.